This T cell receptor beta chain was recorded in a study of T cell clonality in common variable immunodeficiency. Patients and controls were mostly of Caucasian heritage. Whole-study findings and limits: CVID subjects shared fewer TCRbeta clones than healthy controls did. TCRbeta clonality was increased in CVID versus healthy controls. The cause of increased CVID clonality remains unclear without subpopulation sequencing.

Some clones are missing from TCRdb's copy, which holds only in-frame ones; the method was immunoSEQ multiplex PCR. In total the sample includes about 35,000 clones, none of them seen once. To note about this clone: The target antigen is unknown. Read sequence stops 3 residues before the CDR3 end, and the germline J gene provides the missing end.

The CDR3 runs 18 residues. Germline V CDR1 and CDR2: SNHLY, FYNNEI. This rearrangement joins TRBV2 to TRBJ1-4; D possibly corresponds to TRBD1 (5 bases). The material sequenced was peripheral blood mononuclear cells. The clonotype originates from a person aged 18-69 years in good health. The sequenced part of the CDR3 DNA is TGTGCCAGCAGTGGTCCCAGAGGGGTGGTAACCTATAATTCACCA. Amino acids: CASSGPRGVVTYNSP. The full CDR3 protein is CASSGPRGVVTYNSPLFF.